These 8 T cell receptor beta chains originate from one sample sequenced in a study of tumor-infiltrating lymphocytes in primary liver carcinoma. From 500 ng of total RNA, TCR beta-specific cDNA was reverse-transcribed using a constant-region primer. Researchers made the TCR beta libraries by running three nested multiplex PCR rounds with slightly modified ARM-PCR. Forward primers for TRBV1-TRBV30 and a C-beta reverse primer served the first two PCR rounds, at 10 cycles each. TCRdb ran MiXCR on the multiplex PCR reads and lists one entry per CDR3 protein. In the table there are about 200,000 distinct CDR3 sequences, less than 70% of which are singletons. Unsorted whole blood yielded the blood RNA, and germline DNA was also extracted. What was sequenced was peripheral blood. The receptors stem from a woman in her fifties or sixties with primary liver carcinoma and hepatitis B virus infection.

Note on this clonotype: This may be a read error: a much more frequent sequence differs by one nucleotide. The gene calls are TRBV6-5 and TRBJ1-5; possibly TRBD1 for D (6 bases). The CDR3 spans 15 residues. Germline assignment: CDR1 MNHEY and CDR2 SVGAGI. The CDR3 coding sequence is TGTACCAGCAAGGGGGTGTGGGGGAGCAATCAGCCCCAGCATTTT. This encodes CTSKGVWGSNQPQHF.

About this clonotype: It may be a read error: a sequence one base away is much more abundant. This rearrangement joins TRBV6-5 to TRBJ2-4; TRBD2 agrees at 7 bases. This CDR3 has 15 amino acids. V trimming: 10 bases; J trimming: 0 bases; junction bases outside the gene matches: 9. Germline V gene data show CDR1 as MNHEY and CDR2 as SVGAGI. The CDR3 DNA is TGTGCCAACAGCACTCGGGGGGTAGCCAAAAACATTCAGTACTTC. Amino acids: CANSTRGVAKNIQYF.

Comments on this clonotype: The germline gene is not matched at one end of the junction; a read error may be the cause. The genes are TRBV11-2 and TRBJ1-1; D uncertain. The CDR3 contains 14 residues. CDR1 is SGHAT and CDR2 is FQNNGV in the germline V gene. DNA of the CDR3: TGTGTCAGCAGCTTATCCCGGACTAAAACTGAAGCTTTCTTT. Its translation is CVSSLSRTKTEAFF.

A note on this clonotype: At one end the junction does not follow the germline gene, possibly because of a read error. The chain uses TRBV5-6 and TRBJ2-7; TRBD2 agrees at 11 bases. Germline loops: CDR1 SGHDT, CDR2 YYEEEE. The CDR3 length is 17 residues. The CDR3 nucleotides are TGTGCCAGCAGCTTGACACTAGCGGGAGCCACTAGGCGCGAGCAGCACTTC. Encoded protein: CASSLTLAGATRREQHF.

V is TRBV11-2 and J is TRBJ2-1; 8 positions match TRBD1. The CDR3 is 15 residues long. V lost 7 bases and J lost 7; bases outside the gene matches: 12. Germline CDR1 is SGHAT and CDR2 is FQNNGV. In DNA, the CDR3 is TGTGCCAGCATCGGGCAGGACAGGGCGACGAATGAGCAGTTCTTC. This sequence encodes CASIGQDRATNEQFF.

The rearrangement joins TRBV11-3 to TRBJ2-7, with TRBD1 matching 8 bases. Looked up from germline, CDR1 is SGHNT and CDR2 is YENEEA. The CDR3 length is 14 residues. This chain's CDR3 is CDSSQTGESWEQYF. The DNA for the CDR3 is TGTGACAGTAGCCAGACAGGGGAGTCGTGGGAGCAGTACTTC. Supplemented by reference TRBV11-3 and TRBJ2-7, the full variable domain reads EAGVVQSPRYKIIEKKQPVAFWCNPISGHNTLYWYLQNLGQGPELLIRYENEEAVDDSQLPKDRFSAERLKGVDSTLKIQPAELGDSAVYLCDSSQTGESWEQYFGPGTRLTVT.

The V gene is TRBV2, the J gene TRBJ1-2, with a possible D match to TRBD1 (5 bases). CDR3 length: 14 residues. The V gene lost 5 bases and the J gene lost 5 bases, with 15 bases spanning the gap. CDR1 and CDR2 (germline): SNHLY, FYNNEI. The DNA of the CDR3 is TGTGCCAGCAGTCCAAACAGGAGACGATATGGCTACACCTTC. It yields the protein CASSPNRRRYGYTF.

As for this clonotype: Germline is not matched at one junction end, which may reflect a read error. The chain recombines TRBV11-2 with TRBJ2-1; D uncertain. The CDR3 totals 14 residues. Germline V gene data show CDR1 as SGHAT and CDR2 as FQNNGV. Here the CDR3 DNA reads TGTACCAGCAGCTTAGGTGGCATTTACATTGAGCAGTTCTTC. It translates to CTSSLGGIYIEQFF. The whole variable domain, filled in from reference TRBV11-2 and TRBJ2-1, reads EAGVAQSPRYKIIEKRQSVAFWCNPISGHATLYWYQQILGQGPKLLIQFQNNGVVDDSQLPKDRFSAERLKGVDSTLKIQPAKLEDSAVYLCTSSLGGIYIEQFFGPGTRLTVL.